This paragraph covers one T cell receptor beta chain sequence. No antigen is known for it. Libraries were prepared by immunoSEQ multiplex PCR; TCRdb keeps only in-frame clonotypes and omits some of them. The sample carries a few hundred thousand clones, about nine tenths recorded once. Documented treatment: roughly 20 received Ad26.COV2.S at low or high dose, single or two shots; roughly five received placebo; per-sample allocation not given. Sampling was performed 63 days after the first vaccine or placebo injection. The data derive from a study of Ad26.COV2.S vaccination and SARS-CoV-2 variants. Study-wide results and caveats: Breadth, reportedly substantial, characterized the spike-specific CD8+ and CD4+ T cell responses after vaccination.

The sequencing here drew on peripheral blood, taken in a trial of Ad26.COV2.S vaccine versus placebo. The sequence derives from a person between 18 and 65 years old who received the Ad26.COV2.S COVID-19 vaccine or a placebo.

The CDR3 region is CASSLAGAGEQFF. The CDR3 DNA is TGTGCCAGCAGCTTGGCGGGGGCCGGTGAGCAGTTCTTC. This sequence joins TRBV5-4 and TRBJ2-1; D assignment may be TRBD1 or TRBD2 (6 bases each). Trimming removed 0 bases at V and 9 bases at J, with 10 bases between. Per germline, CDR1 SGHNT and CDR2 YYREEE (reference sequence). CDR3 length equals 13 residues.